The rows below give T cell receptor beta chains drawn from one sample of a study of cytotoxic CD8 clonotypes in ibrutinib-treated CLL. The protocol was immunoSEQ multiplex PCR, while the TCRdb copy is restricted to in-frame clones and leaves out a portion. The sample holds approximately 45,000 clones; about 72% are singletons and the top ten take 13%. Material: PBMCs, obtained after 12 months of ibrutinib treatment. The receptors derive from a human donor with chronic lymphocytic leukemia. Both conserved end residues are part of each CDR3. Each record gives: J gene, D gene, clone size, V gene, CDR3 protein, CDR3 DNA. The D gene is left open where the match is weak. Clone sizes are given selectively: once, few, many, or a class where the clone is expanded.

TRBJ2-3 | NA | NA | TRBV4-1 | CASSQLTYVSDTQYF | TGCGCCAGCAGCCAATTGACGTACGTGAGTGATACGCAGTATTTT
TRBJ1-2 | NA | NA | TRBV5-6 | CASSLDRSNYGYTF | TGTGCCAGCAGCTTGGACAGATCTAACTATGGCTACACCTTC
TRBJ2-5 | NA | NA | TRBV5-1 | CASSLTRVETQYF | TGCGCCAGCAGCTTGACTCGGGTAGAGACCCAGTACTTC
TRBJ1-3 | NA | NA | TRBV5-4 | CASSFPAGNTIYF | TGTGCCAGCAGCTTCCCCGCCGGAAACACCATATATTTT
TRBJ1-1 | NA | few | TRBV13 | CASSLSAEAFF | TGTGCCAGCAGCCTATCTGCTGAAGCTTTCTTT
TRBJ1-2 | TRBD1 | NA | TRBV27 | CASSRQGLGYTF | TGTGCCAGCAGTCGACAGGGGCTTGGCTACACCTTC
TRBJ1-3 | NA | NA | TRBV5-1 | CASSPLQGSGNTIYF | TGCGCCAGCAGCCCTCTACAGGGATCGGGAAACACCATATATTTT
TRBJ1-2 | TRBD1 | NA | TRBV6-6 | CASSSPDRTYGYTF | TGTGCCAGCAGCTCCCCGGACAGGACCTATGGCTACACCTTC
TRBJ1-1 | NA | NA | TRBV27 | CASSPTLNTEAFF | TGTGCCAGCAGTCCGACATTGAACACTGAAGCTTTCTTT
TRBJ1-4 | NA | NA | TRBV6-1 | CASMARATNEKLFF | TGTGCCAGCATGGCCCGAGCAACTAATGAAAAACTGTTTTTT
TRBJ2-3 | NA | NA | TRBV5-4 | CASSLRGGTDTQYF | TGTGCCAGCAGCTTACGGGGAGGTACAGATACGCAGTATTTT
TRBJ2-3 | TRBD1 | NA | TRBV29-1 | CSGQGSTDTQYF | TGCAGCGGACAGGGTAGCACAGATACGCAGTATTTT
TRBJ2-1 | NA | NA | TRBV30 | CAWSEAYNEQFF | TGTGCCTGGAGTGAGGCTTACAATGAGCAGTTCTTC
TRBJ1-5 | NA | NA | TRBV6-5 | CASSREGLGNQPQHF | TGTGCCAGCAGTCGCGAGGGGCTTGGCAATCAGCCCCAGCATTTT
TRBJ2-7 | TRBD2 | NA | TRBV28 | CASSGTSGRFSYEQYF | TGTGCCAGCAGCGGGACTAGCGGGAGGTTCTCCTACGAGCAGTACTTC
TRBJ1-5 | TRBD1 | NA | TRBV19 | CASSIVSRGRNQPQHF | TGTGCCAGTAGTATAGTTAGCAGGGGGCGCAATCAGCCCCAGCATTTT